This T cell receptor (beta chain) was recorded in a study of T cell changes during pregnancy in multiple sclerosis. This clone was seen once. Germline loops: CDR1 SGDLS, CDR2 YYNGEE. This CDR3 has 17 amino acids. V was pared by 3 bases and J by 1 base, with 7 bases of the junction left unmatched. This table comes from immunoSEQ multiplex PCR, and its TCRdb copy is limited to in-frame clones, with some not included. The table has over 100,000 clones, 80% to 95% seen once. The genes are TRBV9 and TRBJ2-2; TRBD1 aligns across 9 bases. This sequence originates from a female donor with multiple sclerosis, enrolled in a pregnancy study. The specimen was peripheral blood, collected in the third trimester of pregnancy. The CDR3 loop is CASSATGTGLNTGELFF. Written as DNA, the CDR3 is TGTGCCAGCAGCGCGACCGGGACAGGGTTGAACACCGGGGAGCTGTTTTTT.